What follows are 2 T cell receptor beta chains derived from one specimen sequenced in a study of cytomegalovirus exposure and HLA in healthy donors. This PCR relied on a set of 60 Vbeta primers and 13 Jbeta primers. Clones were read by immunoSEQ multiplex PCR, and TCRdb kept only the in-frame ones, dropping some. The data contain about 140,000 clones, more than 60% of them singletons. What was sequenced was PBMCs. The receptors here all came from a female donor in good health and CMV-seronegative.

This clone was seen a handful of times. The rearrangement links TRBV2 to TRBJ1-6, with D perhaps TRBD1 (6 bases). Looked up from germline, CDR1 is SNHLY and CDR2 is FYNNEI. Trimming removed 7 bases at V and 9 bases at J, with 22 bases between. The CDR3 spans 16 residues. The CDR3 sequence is CASTSGGGGLFSPLHF. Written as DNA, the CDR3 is TGTGCCAGCACCTCTGGTGGGGGCGGTCTATTTTCACCCCTCCACTTT.

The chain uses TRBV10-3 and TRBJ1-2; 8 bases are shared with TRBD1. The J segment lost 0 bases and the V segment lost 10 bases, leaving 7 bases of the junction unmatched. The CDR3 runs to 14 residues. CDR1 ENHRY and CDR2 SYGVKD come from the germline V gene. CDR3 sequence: CATQGGTANYGYTF. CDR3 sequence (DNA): TGTGCCACACAGGGGGGTACGGCTAACTATGGCTACACCTTC.